One sample yielded the 7 T cell receptor beta chains listed below, sequenced in a study of blood T cell repertoires in COVID-19. Sequencing used immunoSEQ multiplex PCR; TCRdb keeps in-frame clones, though not all of them. This table has 200,000 or so clones, roughly 89% appearing once. Material for sequencing was peripheral blood. The receptors shown here come from a man aged 55 to 70 who had recovered from COVID-19.

The chain couples TRBV6-1 to TRBJ2-7; D gene ambiguous. CDR3 length: 13 residues. Trimming removed 0 bases from V and 3 bases from J, with 6 bases in between. In germline, CDR1 is MNHNS, CDR2 SASEGT. CDR3: CASSEALVYEQYF. Here the CDR3 DNA reads TGTGCCAGCAGTGAAGCGCTAGTCTACGAGCAGTACTTC.

The J gene is TRBJ2-5, the V gene TRBV5-1; D remains unclear. Germline V gene lookup returns CDR1 SGHRS and CDR2 YFSETQ. Trimming took 3 bases from V and 3 from J, leaving 9 bases between them. This CDR3 is built from 13 residues. For the CDR3, the DNA is TGCGCCAGCAGCTCCGCAGCGAAAGAGACCCAGTACTTC. Residues: CASSSAAKETQYF. Supplemented by reference TRBV5-1 and TRBJ2-5, the full variable domain reads KAGVTQTPRYLIKTRGQQVTLSCSPISGHRSVSWYQQTPGQGLQFLFEYFSETQRNKGNFPGRFSGRQFSNSRSEMNVSTLELGDSALYLCASSSAAKETQYFGPGTRLLVL.

The genes are TRBV5-8 and TRBJ1-4, with TRBD1 matching 8 bases. Per the germline V gene, CDR1 is SGHTS and CDR2 is YDEGEE. V lost 3 bases and J lost 2; bases outside the gene matches: 6. CDR3 length: 16 amino acids. For the CDR3, the DNA is TGTGCCAGCAGCTCCGGACAGGGAAGGACTAATGAAAAACTGTTTTTT. Translation: CASSSGQGRTNEKLFF.

This chain's CDR3 is CASSLARGNTIYF. CDR3 nucleotide sequence: TGTGCCAGCAGCTTAGCCCGTGGAAACACCATATATTTT. J is TRBJ1-3 and V is TRBV11-2; D not certain. The ends were cut back, 1 base at V and 3 bases at J, with 4 bases in the middle. CDR1 is SGHAT and CDR2 is FQNNGV in the germline V gene. The CDR3 has 13 residues. The whole variable domain, filled in from reference TRBV11-2 and TRBJ1-3, reads EAGVAQSPRYKIIEKRQSVAFWCNPISGHATLYWYQQILGQGPKLLIQFQNNGVVDDSQLPKDRFSAERLKGVDSTLKIQPAKLEDSAVYLCASSLARGNTIYFGEGSWLTVV.

This chain joins TRBV5-1 and TRBJ1-2, with D tentatively TRBD1 (6 bases). The CDR3 sequence is 14 residues long. The V end lost 0 bases, the J end lost 8 bases, and 14 bases lay between the germline ends. Germline assignment: CDR1 SGHRS and CDR2 YFSETQ. CDR3 bases: TGCGCCAGCAGCTTGGATCCAGGGGCGGGCGGCTACACCTTC. Amino acids: CASSLDPGAGGYTF.

The CDR3 reads CASSLTAPRSEQYF. The DNA of the CDR3 is TGTGCCAGCAGTTTAACCGCCCCTCGGAGCGAGCAGTACTTC. V is TRBV28 and J is TRBJ2-7; the D is unclear. V gave up 2 bases and J gave up 6 bases, with 14 bases separating them. There are 14 residues in the CDR3. Per germline, CDR1 MDHEN and CDR2 SYDVKM.

V usage is TRBV5-6 and J usage is TRBJ1-3; possible D gene TRBD1, 5 bases. Germline V gene sequence: CDR1 SGHDT, CDR2 YYEEEE. The V and J ends lost 3 bases and 0 bases respectively, with 10 bases between them. The CDR3 consists of 15 residues. The CDR3 loop is CASSSTGSSGNTIYF. CDR3 DNA sequence: TGTGCCAGCAGCTCCACAGGCTCCTCTGGAAACACCATATATTTT.